This entry is about one T cell receptor (beta chain). Its antigen remains unidentified. The sample comes from a study of T-cell memory formation after mild COVID-19. TCRdb itself ran the 5' RACE reads through MiXCR, one entry per CDR3 protein. The sample comprises roughly 300,000 distinct CDR3 sequences, approximately 8% of which are singletons, and approximately 23% rests with the top ten. Study outcomes and limitations: Nothing confirmed that second-wave clones peaking on day 37 were specific for SARS-CoV-2.

This CDR3 comprises 14 residues. CDR1 is KGHSH, CDR2 LQKENI, per germline. The germline V and J ends were trimmed by 4 bases and 2 bases, with 12 bases remaining between them. This sequence joins TRBV18 and TRBJ2-7; TRBD1 is a possible D gene (5 bases). What was sequenced was PBMCs or a T cell subset sorted from them (not recorded which). The TCR was taken from a man between 18 and 29 years old who had mild COVID-19 (a few samples of this study predate the infection). Cell type and time point are not known. The CDR3 protein is CASSLSRATYEQYV. The CDR3 DNA reads as TGTGCCAGCTCACTTTCCAGGGCTACCTACGAGCAGTACGTC.